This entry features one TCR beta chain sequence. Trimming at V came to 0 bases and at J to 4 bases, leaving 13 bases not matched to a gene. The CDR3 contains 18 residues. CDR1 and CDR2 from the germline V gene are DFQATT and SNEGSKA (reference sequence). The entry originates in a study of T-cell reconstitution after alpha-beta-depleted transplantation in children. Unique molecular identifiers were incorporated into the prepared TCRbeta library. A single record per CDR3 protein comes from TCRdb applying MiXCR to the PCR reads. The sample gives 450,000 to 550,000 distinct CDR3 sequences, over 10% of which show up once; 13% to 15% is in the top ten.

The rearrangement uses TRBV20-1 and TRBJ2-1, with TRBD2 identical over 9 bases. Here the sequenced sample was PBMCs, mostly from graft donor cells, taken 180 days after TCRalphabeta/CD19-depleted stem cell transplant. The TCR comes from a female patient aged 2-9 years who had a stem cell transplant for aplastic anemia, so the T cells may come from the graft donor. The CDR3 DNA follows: TGCAGTGCTAGAGACGACGAGCCCCTAGCGGGACGGTACAATGAGCAGTTCTTC. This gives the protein CSARDDEPLAGRYNEQFF.